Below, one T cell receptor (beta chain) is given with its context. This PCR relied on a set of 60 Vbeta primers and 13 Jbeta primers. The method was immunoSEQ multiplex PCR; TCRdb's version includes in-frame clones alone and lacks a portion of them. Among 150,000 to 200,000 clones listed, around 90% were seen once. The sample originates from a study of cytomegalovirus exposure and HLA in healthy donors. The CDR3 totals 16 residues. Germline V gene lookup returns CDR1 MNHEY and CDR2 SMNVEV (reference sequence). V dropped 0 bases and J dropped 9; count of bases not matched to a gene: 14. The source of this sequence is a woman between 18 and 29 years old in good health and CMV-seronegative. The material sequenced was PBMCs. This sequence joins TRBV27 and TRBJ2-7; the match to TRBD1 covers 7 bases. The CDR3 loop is CASSLSGTAPWDGQYF. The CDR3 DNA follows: TGTGCCAGCAGTTTATCGGGGACAGCCCCTTGGGACGGGCAGTACTTC.